The clone carrying this TCR beta chain was observed a few times. Its antigen is not identified. This record comes from a study of T-cell memory formation after mild COVID-19. Study results and limitations: Contracting CD4+ clones were located mainly in CM and EM, and CD8+ clones in EMRA. In pre-infection memory, a portion of responding clones appeared, which suggested that cross-reactive memory joined. Day 15 to 85 contracting clones showed balanced CD4/CD8; day 15 to 37 expanders favored CD4+.

Germline assignment: CDR1 MNHEY and CDR2 SVGAGI. The CDR3 is made up of 19 amino acids. Trimming pared 0 bases from V and 0 bases from J, leaving 21 bases between. TCR alpha and TCR beta cDNA libraries with sample barcodes and UMIs came from 5'RACE using constant-segment primers. TCRdb redid the calling of the 5' RACE reads with MiXCR, one entry per CDR3 protein. The sample carries 350,000 to 400,000 distinct CDR3 sequences, 20% to 25% recorded once. The sequence came from an adult woman who had mild COVID-19 (a few samples of this study predate the infection). Cell type and time point are not known. This sequence joins TRBV6-5 and TRBJ2-7, with a weak D call TRBD1 (6 bases). Sequencing was carried out using PBMCs or a T cell subset sorted from them (not recorded which). Written as DNA, the CDR3 is TGTGCCAGCAGTTACTCGACGGTAAAGTCAACAGGGAGCTCCTACGAGCAGTACTTC. Its protein product is CASSYSTVKSTGSSYEQYF.